This T cell receptor (beta chain) was profiled in a study of early T cells in non-severe SARS-CoV-2 infection (dated by TCRdb to about 2021). Context from the whole study: TCR sequencing used bulk RNA from unsorted whole blood, so alpha and beta chains could not be paired.

Library preparation used 5' RACE. TCRdb names NextSeq 500 as the instrument used. The TCR library protocol attached unique molecular identifiers to individual cDNA molecules to correct for sequencing error and PCR bias. TCR alpha and beta chains were both sequenced, and the abundances of alpha and beta sequences in each sample were closely correlated with each other. The published analysis was carried out like this. V gene, J gene and CDR3 annotation of TCR sequences was performed with Decombinator V4. Expanded TCRs were defined as changing significantly between any two time points under a Poisson model with p below 0.0001. Abundances of TCRs were expressed as counts per million after normalisation to the total number of TCRs sequenced in each sample. MAIT TCRs were defined by TRAV1-2 paired with TRAJ12, TRAJ20 or TRAJ33, and iNKT TCRs by TRAV10 paired with TRAJ18. A search of VDJdb, accessed on 1 November 2021, was run for TCRs annotated to CMV, EBV and SARS-CoV-2, with TCRs annotated for multiple antigens excluded. TCRdb itself trimmed the public reads at Q25 with fastp, ran MiXCR and retained productive beta chains. Entries are consolidated by CDR3 protein sequence, retaining the most common genes and DNA. The V and J calls reflect TCRdb's pipeline rather than the authors' work. The sample profile shows about 72,000 distinct CDR3 sequences; around a tenth of them were found once. Of the sample, less than 10% is held by the ten largest clones.

Ten or more counts support this clonotype. What this receptor recognizes is not known. Per-base qualities were not stored, and no clone one base away is much larger. Points the paper makes about the study in general: Matching against VDJdb was skewed toward anti-spike CD8 responses, likely underestimated virus-specific expansions, and missed private and CD4 specificities.

The trim is 8 bases for V and 9 bases for J, with a gap of 17 bases between the germline ends. The CDR3 sequence holds 13 residues, the cysteine and phenylalanine included. Only the CDR3 region is kept as DNA, spanning 39 bases read in frame from base 1. The germline V gene yields SNHLY for CDR1 and FYNNEI for CDR2. Set within a cohort of healthcare workers in London, UK, this nested case-control study involved weekly PCR testing of nasopharyngeal swabs along with blood sampling. Between 23 and 31 March 2020, the week of the UK lockdown, healthcare workers were enrolled and then followed up weekly for as long as 16 weeks.

This TCR was recovered from an adult who was a healthcare worker with PCR-confirmed SARS-CoV-2 infection or an uninfected control (not recorded which). The chain was built from TRBV2 and TRBJ2-1, with TRBD1 as a weak D call on 5 bases. The sequencing here drew on whole blood, taken at baseline. The base sequence is TGTGCCAGCCGACGCCCTTTAGACAGTGAGCAGTTCTTC. The encoded protein is CASRRPLDSEQFF. Where the CDR3 stops, the reference TRBV2 and TRBJ2-1 genes take over; the full variable domain is EPEVTQTPSHQVTQMGQEVILRCVPISNHLYFYWYRQILGQKVEFLVSFYNNEISEKSEIFDDQFSVERPDGSNFTLKIRSTKLEDSAMYFCASRRPLDSEQFFGPGTRLTVL.